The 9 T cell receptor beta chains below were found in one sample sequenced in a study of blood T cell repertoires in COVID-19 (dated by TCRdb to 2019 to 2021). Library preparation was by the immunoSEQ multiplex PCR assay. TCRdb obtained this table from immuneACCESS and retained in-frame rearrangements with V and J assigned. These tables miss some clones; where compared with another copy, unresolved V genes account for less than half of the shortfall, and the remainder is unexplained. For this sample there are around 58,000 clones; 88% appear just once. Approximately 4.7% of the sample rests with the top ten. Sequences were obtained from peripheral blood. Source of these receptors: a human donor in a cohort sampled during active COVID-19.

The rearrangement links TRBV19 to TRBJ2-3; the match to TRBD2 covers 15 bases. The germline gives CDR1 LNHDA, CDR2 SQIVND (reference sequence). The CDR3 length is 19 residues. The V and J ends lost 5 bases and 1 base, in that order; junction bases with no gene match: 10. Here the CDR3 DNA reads TGTGCCAGTAGTTCCCCGGGACTAGCGGGAGGAACGGGCACAGATACGCAGTATTTT. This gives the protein CASSSPGLAGGTGTDTQYF.

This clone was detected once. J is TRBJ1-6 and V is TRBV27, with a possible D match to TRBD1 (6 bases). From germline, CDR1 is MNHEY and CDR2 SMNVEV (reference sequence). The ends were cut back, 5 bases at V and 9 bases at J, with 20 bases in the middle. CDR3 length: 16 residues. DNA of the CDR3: TGTGCCAGCAGTGGAGGCGTACAGGGACGGAGTTCACCCCTCCACTTT. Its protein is CASSGGVQGRSSPLHF.

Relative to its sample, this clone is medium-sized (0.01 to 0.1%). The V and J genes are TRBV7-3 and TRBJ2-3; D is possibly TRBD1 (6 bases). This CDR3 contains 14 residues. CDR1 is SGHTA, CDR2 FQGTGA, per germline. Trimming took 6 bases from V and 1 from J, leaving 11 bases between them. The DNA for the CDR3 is TGTGCCAGCAGTTCAGGGGCAGGCACAGATACGCAGTATTTT. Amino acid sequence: CASSSGAGTDTQYF.

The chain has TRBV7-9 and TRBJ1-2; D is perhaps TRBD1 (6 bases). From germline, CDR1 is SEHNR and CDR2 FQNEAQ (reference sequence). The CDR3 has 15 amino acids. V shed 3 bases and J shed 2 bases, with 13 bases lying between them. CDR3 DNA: TGTGCCAGCAGCTTCGCCGGACAGCTCAACTATGGCTACACCTTC. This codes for CASSFAGQLNYGYTF. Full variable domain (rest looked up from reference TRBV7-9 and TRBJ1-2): DTGVSQNPRHKITKRGQNVTFRCDPISEHNRLYWYRQTLGQGPEFLTYFQNEAQLEKSRLLSDRFSAERPKGSFSTLEIQRTEQGDSAMYLCASSFAGQLNYGYTFGSGTRLTVV.

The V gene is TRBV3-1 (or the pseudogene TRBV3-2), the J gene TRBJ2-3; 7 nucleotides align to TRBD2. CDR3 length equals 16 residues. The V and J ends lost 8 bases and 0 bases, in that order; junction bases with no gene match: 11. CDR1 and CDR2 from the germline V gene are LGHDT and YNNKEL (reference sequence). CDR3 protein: CASSPRGLGSTDTQYF. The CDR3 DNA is TGTGCCAGCTCACCCCGTGGACTAGGTAGCACAGATACGCAGTATTTT.

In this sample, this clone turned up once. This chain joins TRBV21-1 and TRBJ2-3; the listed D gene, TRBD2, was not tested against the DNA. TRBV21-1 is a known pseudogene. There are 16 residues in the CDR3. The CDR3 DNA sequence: TGTGCCAGCAGCCCCGGAGCTAGCGGAACCACAGATACGCAGTATTTT. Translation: CASSPGASGTTDTQYF.

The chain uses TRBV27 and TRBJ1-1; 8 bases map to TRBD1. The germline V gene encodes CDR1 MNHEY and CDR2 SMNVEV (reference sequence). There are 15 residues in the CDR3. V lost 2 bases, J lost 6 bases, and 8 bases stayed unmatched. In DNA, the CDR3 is TGTGCCAGCAGTTTAACCCGGACAGGGCTGGCTGAAGCTTTCTTT. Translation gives CASSLTRTGLAEAFF.

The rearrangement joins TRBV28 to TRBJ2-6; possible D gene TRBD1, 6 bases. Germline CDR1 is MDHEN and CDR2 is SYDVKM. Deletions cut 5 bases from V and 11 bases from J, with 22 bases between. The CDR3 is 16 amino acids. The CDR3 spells CASSPTDSVRKHVLTF. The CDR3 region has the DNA TGTGCCAGCAGTCCCACGGACAGTGTTCGGAAACACGTCCTGACTTTC.

CDR3 loop: CASSLRTSGRSYEQYF. In DNA, the CDR3 is TGTGCCAGCAGCTTGCGGACTAGCGGGAGATCTTACGAGCAGTACTTC. V gene TRBV5-6 combines with J gene TRBJ2-7; 13 nucleotides match TRBD2. Trimming took 1 base from V and 4 from J; bases not matched to a gene: 5. This CDR3 is built from 16 residues. Germline CDR1 reads SGHDT; CDR2 reads YYEEEE. The full variable domain, completed using reference TRBV5-6 and TRBJ2-7, is DAGVTQSPTHLIKTRGQQVTLRCSPKSGHDTVSWYQQALGQGPQFIFQYYEEEERQRGNFPDRFSGHQFPNYSSELNVNALLLGDSALYLCASSLRTSGRSYEQYFGPGTRLTVT.